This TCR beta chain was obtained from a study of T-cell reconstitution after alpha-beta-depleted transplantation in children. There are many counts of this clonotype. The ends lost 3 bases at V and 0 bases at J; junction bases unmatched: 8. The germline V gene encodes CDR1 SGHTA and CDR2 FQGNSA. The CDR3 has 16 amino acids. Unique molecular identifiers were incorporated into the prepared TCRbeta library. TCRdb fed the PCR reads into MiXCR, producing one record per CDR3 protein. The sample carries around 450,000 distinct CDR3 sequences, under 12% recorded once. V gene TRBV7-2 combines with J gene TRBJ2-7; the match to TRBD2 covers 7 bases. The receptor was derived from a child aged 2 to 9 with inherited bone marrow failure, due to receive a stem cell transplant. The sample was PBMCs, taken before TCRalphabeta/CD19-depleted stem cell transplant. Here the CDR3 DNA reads TGTGCCAGCAGCTTCCTCGAAGCGGGGAGCTCCTACGAGCAGTACTTC. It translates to CASSFLEAGSSYEQYF.